This entry describes one T cell receptor beta chain. The antigen it recognizes is unknown. No clone much larger than this one lies a single base away; base qualities are absent. The healthy controls were 35 or so blood donors, and the buffy coats of these donors were supplied by the Finnish Red Cross blood service. All TCR-sequenced material derived from peripheral blood: patient blood samples and healthy donor buffy coats. Peripheral blood mononuclear cells were isolated by Ficoll-Hypaque gradient centrifugation. For the healthy controls, CD4+ cells were obtained from buffy coats by magnetic purification. Genomic DNA was extracted with the Gentra Puregene Cell and Tissue kit and quantified on a Qubit 2.0 fluorometer. This sample is drawn from a study of STAT5B mutations in CD4+ large granular lymphocyte leukemia (dated by TCRdb to between 2022 and 2023). Context from the whole study: Among healthy controls, the CDR3 'QG' motif was associated with a particular HLA allele. Flow cytometry on FACSCanto II or FACSVerse showed that the purified fractions were more than 95% pure among lymphocytes. The TCRbeta repertoires of CD4+ T-cell large granular lymphocyte leukemia patients were compared with the TCRbeta repertoires of healthy blood donors.

V loses 4 bases of germline sequence and J loses 11 bases, and the interval between the two ends is 21 bases. The CDR3, from cysteine to phenylalanine, totals 15 residues. CDR3 DNA is the only sequence kept; it has 45 bases, read in frame from the first base. CDR1 is given as MDHEN and CDR2 as SYDVKM, both from the germline V gene. TCRbeta rearrangements were sequenced from genomic DNA using the immunoSEQ assay at survey resolution. From the authors' description of their analysis: In the TCR sequencing data, the lowest productive clonotype frequency that could be detected was 2.59 x 10-5. Only productive TCRbeta rearrangements, defined as complete and in-frame sequences, were included in the analyses. The clonality of each sample was calculated as Simpson clonality in the immunoSEQ Analyzer version 3.0. Clones were binned by frequency as very rare, small, medium, large (1-20%) or hyperexpanded (>20%). OLGA 1.2.3 estimated generation probabilities, VDJtools produced V-gene circos plots, VDJdb was queried for specificities, and GLIPH identified CDR3 motifs. TCRdb re-hosts the immuneACCESS table, in-frame sequences only. Its copies lack some clones; in the studies checked, an unresolved V gene accounts for under half of them, and the cause for the rest is not known. The V and J calls and clone size were taken over from that table, and D and trimming were inferred from the DNA. The sample profile shows tens of thousands of clones; approximately 86% of them were found once. About 3% of the sample is in the top ten clones.

What the study reported, not specific to this receptor: The data were not HLA-matched, and the relatively small sample size could explain the higher clonality seen in CD4+ compared with CD8+ T-LGLL. Greater clonality appeared to be present in CD4-sorted patient repertoires than in healthy CD4+ repertoires, and the difference was retained after the putative leukemic clones were removed. Each patient's main leukemic clonotypes were private, but approximately 23% of these clonotypes showed up at low frequency in the non-leukemic repertoires of other patients. Enrichment of TRBV06-family usage was observed among the top patient clones (8/27) relative to healthy controls (2/35).

The clonotype originates from a human donor in good health. The source material was CD4+ T cells from blood buffy coats. The chain links TRBV28 with TRBJ1-5, and TRBD1 may be the D gene, going by 5 matching bases. The CDR3 region has the sequence CASSYPGPHSAAQHF. The DNA is TGTGCCAGCAGTTACCCGGGACCCCACTCGGCCGCCCAGCATTTT.